The clone carrying this T cell receptor beta chain appeared many times. This entry belongs to a study of low-dose radiotherapy and immunotherapy resistance in tumors. Study-level information: Cyclophosphamide infusions of 200 mg/m2 came every two weeks, one day before radiation-immunotherapy.

TRAV and TRBV primers primed cDNA for both TCRalpha and TCRbeta. PCR amplification of the TCRs was performed with Phusion for 20 to 25 PCR cycles, and it relied on a constant-region primer together with a V-primer adapter. TCRdb re-called the reads with MiXCR, one entry per CDR3 protein. The sample shows some 40,000 distinct CDR3 sequences, less than 25% of them seen only once. There are 14 residues in the CDR3. Germline V CDR1 and CDR2: MNHEY, SVGEGT. V was cut by 6 bases and J by 3 bases, with 15 bases left in between. Stated time point: after trial treatment. Treatment here: LDRT plus nivolumab, ipilimumab, low-dose cyclophosphamide and aspirin (RACIN trial). Ipilimumab, nivolumab, aspirin, low-dose cyclophosphamide and low-dose radiotherapy were administered to donors.

The rearrangement joins TRBV6-2 or TRBV6-3 to TRBJ2-7, with D perhaps matching TRBD2 (6 bases). This specimen was PBMCs, taken after low-dose radiotherapy plus immunotherapy. This receptor was obtained from a female donor with ovarian cancer. The CDR3 sequence: CASRGTATYYEQYF. The CDR3 DNA is TGTGCCAGCAGGGGGACTGCTACCTACTACGAGCAGTACTTC.